This T cell receptor beta chain was sequenced for a study of technical replicates of blood from a few donors. The germline gives CDR1 LNHDA, CDR2 SQIVND (reference sequence). The CDR3 covers 13 residues. V gave up 9 bases and J gave up 4 bases, with 16 bases separating them. Here immunoSEQ multiplex PCR was the method, and the copy in TCRdb shows in-frame clones only, minus some. Here the sample spans about 49,000 clones, approximately 90% being singletons. This TCR derives from a human donor in good health. Some clones in this sample may be carry-over from other donors' samples. The V gene is TRBV19, the J gene TRBJ2-7; TRBD2 might be the D (6 bases). The specimen was PBMCs. CDR3 coding DNA: TGTGCCAGCCGTGGAGGGGTCTTTTACGAGCAGTACTTC. Translating it yields CASRGGVFYEQYF.